What follows describes a single T cell receptor (beta chain). The antigen remains undetermined. This entry comes from a study of T cells in localized non-small cell lung cancer. Broader study findings: There was higher T cell clonality in uninvolved adjacent lung than in tumor, and it was highest there.

Produced via immunoSEQ multiplex PCR; TCRdb's table is partial and in-frame only. In the table there are 7,300 or so clones, roughly two fifths of which are singletons. The CDR3 extends over 13 amino acids. Per the germline V gene, CDR1 is LNHDA and CDR2 is SQIVND (reference sequence). Losses at the gene ends were 1 base for V and 7 bases for J; bases not matched to a gene: 2. The TCR was taken from a man between 40 and 75 years old with stage III lung adenocarcinoma. The input for sequencing was lung tumor tissue, taken before any cancer treatment. This chain uses TRBV19 with TRBJ1-1; 8 bases line up with TRBD1. The CDR3 nucleotides are TGTGCCAGTAGTATAGGGACAGGGAGTGAAGCTTTCTTT. This encodes CASSIGTGSEAFF.